This TCR beta chain was captured by sequencing in a study of identical twins (dated by TCRdb to the mid-2010s). About the investigation overall: TCR alpha and beta repertoires from monozygotic twins, unrelated adults of various ages and cord blood were deep-sequenced to test whether fetal clonotypes persist. To rule out contamination, the twin experiments were replicated at different times with different library preparation protocols. Findings and caveats that apply to the study as a whole: Out-of-frame TCR alpha sharing in monozygotic twins was systematically underestimated by recombination models, whereas sharing between unrelated individuals was in agreement with the recombination models. Zero-insertion analyses could be partly confounded by invariant T cells such as MAIT and iNKT, though diverse VJ usage argued against such confounding for most clonotypes. Abundant cord blood beta clonotypes carried fewer insertions; young adult naive repertoires showed a weaker similar trend, while memory repertoires showed none. Because the same donors could not be followed over many years, the conclusions relied on cross-sectional statistical analysis. In beta out-of-frame sequences, excess twin sharing was weaker, because having fewer shared sequences lowered the signal-to-noise ratio. Compared with coincidental sharing between unrelated individuals, out-of-frame TCR alpha sequences shared between twins had an excess of sequences with low generation probability.

Only healthy Caucasian donors were included. The twin cohort consisted of three pairs of female monozygotic twins, all aged about 18 to 30 years. The RNA used for TCR libraries was isolated from peripheral blood mononuclear cells. The library relied on 5' RACE. The data were produced on an Illumina HiSeq 2000. A universal primer binding site was added through template switching, and the final cDNA carried a unique molecular identifier so that TCR cDNA molecules could be counted accurately. Specific primers in the conserved constant-segment region were used to synthesize first-strand cDNA for TCR alpha and beta chains. To control for contamination, every cDNA library was double barcoded, receiving both a SMART-Mk sample barcode and Illumina barcodes. TruSeq adapter sequences along with Illumina sample barcodes were introduced in two successive PCR steps. TCR alpha and beta cDNA libraries were sequenced on the Illumina HiSeq platform with custom primers. The authors' pipeline ran thus. MiGEC processed the raw reads to extract unique molecular identifiers, while MiXCR was used to determine the CDR3 positions. Recombination models were inferred per individual with the repgenHMM and IGoR tools using an EM algorithm. The analysis of shared clonotypes was done with the tcR package in R, with sharing normalized by the product of cloneset sizes. To study raw recombination free of thymic and clonal selection effects, out-of-frame nonproductive sequences were analyzed. The raw public reads went through TCRdb reprocessing: fastp at Q25, MiXCR clone calling, in-frame beta chains kept. CDR3 protein duplicates are merged, each entry listing the most common genes and DNA. These V and J calls derive from TCRdb rather than the authors' analysis. The sample table shows 500,000 to 650,000 distinct CDR3 sequences, and just over 7% are seen once. The leading ten clones occupy about 1.6% of the sample.

This clonotype was counted a few times. Its antigen is currently not known. Per-nucleotide qualities are absent, and no much larger clonotype sits a single base away. Trimming takes 11 bases from V and 0 bases from J, and the germline ends sit 13 bases apart. Looking up the germline V gene yields CDR1 MNHNS and CDR2 SASEGT. The CDR3 runs 13 residues from the cysteine to the phenylalanine. Solely the CDR3 DNA is kept, with 39 bases framed from the first base. These data were also reused for a study on yellow fever vaccine responses in identical twins. The second study reports: The T cell response to vaccination in identical twins was reported by the authors to appear partly convergent and partly personalized. Focusing on identical twins, the study followed the T cell clones that responded to the vaccine, and did so with precision.

The source material was PBMCs. The V gene is TRBV6-1 and the J gene is TRBJ1-1, and possibly TRBD1, on 6 matching bases. The source of this sequence is a woman in her late teens or twenties in good health. This receptor has the CDR3 CASLGGVNTEAFF. The nucleotides read TGTGCCTCATTAGGGGGGGTGAACACTGAAGCTTTCTTT.